These T cell receptor beta chains were read from a single sample in a study of CD8 T cells in Susac syndrome. MiXCR was run by TCRdb on the immunoSEQ multiplex PCR reads, yielding one entry per CDR3 protein. The sample yields approximately 120,000 distinct CDR3 sequences, 90% to 96% seen once. The sequencing sample was made of CD4+ T cells from PBMCs. Receptor source: a human donor in good health. The CDR3 runs from the conserved cysteine through the conserved F or W. The D gene is left open where the match is weak. Where a row states a size, it is once, few, many or the class of an expanded clone; other rows omit it.

d_gene: TRBD1; v_gene: TRBV15; j_gene: TRBJ2-7; abundance: -; CDR3aa: CATSIGTGAYEQYF; CDR3nt: TGTGCCACCAGCATTGGGACAGGGGCCTACGAGCAGTACTTC
d_gene: TRBD1; v_gene: TRBV30; j_gene: TRBJ2-5; abundance: -; CDR3aa: CAWSGTGGGETQYF; CDR3nt: TGTGCCTGGAGTGGTACAGGGGGAGGAGAGACCCAGTACTTC
d_gene: -; v_gene: TRBV6-1; j_gene: TRBJ1-2; abundance: -; CDR3aa: CASSVRGSSYGYTF; CDR3nt: TGTGCCAGCAGTGTCAGGGGAAGCAGCTATGGCTACACCTTC
d_gene: -; v_gene: TRBV30; j_gene: TRBJ2-2; abundance: -; CDR3aa: CAWSIRKNTGELFF; CDR3nt: TGTGCCTGGAGTATTAGGAAGAACACCGGGGAGCTGTTTTTT
d_gene: -; v_gene: TRBV3-1; j_gene: TRBJ2-7; abundance: once; CDR3aa: CASSQPGTNFYEQYF; CDR3nt: TGTGCCAGCAGCCAACCAGGGACCAACTTCTACGAGCAGTACTTC
d_gene: -; v_gene: TRBV6-6; j_gene: TRBJ2-3; abundance: -; CDR3aa: CATREGPGTDTQYF; CDR3nt: TGTGCCACCCGTGAGGGACCGGGCACAGATACGCAGTATTTT
d_gene: -; v_gene: TRBV7-2; j_gene: TRBJ1-2; abundance: once; CDR3aa: CASSPVAEIYGYTF; CDR3nt: TGTGCCAGCAGCCCCGTGGCAGAGATCTATGGCTACACCTTC
d_gene: -; v_gene: TRBV5-4; j_gene: TRBJ1-1; abundance: -; CDR3aa: CASSLAVSGFTEAFF; CDR3nt: TGTGCCAGCAGCTTGGCCGTTTCGGGGTTCACTGAAGCTTTCTTT
d_gene: -; v_gene: TRBV23-1; j_gene: TRBJ1-2; abundance: -; CDR3aa: CASSPDSFDYGYTF; CDR3nt: TGCGCCAGCAGCCCGGACAGCTTTGACTATGGCTACACCTTC
d_gene: TRBD2; v_gene: TRBV5-4; j_gene: TRBJ2-3; abundance: once; CDR3aa: CASRTSGKAQYF; CDR3nt: TGTGCCAGCCGGACTAGCGGGAAGGCGCAGTATTTT
d_gene: -; v_gene: TRBV29-1; j_gene: TRBJ1-2; abundance: -; CDR3aa: CSVEENARPNYGYTF; CDR3nt: TGCAGCGTTGAAGAAAATGCCAGACCTAACTATGGCTACACCTTC
d_gene: TRBD2; v_gene: TRBV7-9; j_gene: TRBJ2-7; abundance: once; CDR3aa: CASSFIAGGRDEQYF; CDR3nt: TGTGCCAGCAGCTTTATAGCGGGGGGGCGCGACGAGCAGTACTTC
d_gene: TRBD1; v_gene: TRBV6-2/TRBV6-3; j_gene: TRBJ2-7; abundance: -; CDR3aa: CASTKMGTGGYEQYF; CDR3nt: TGTGCCAGCACCAAAATGGGGACAGGGGGTTACGAGCAGTACTTC
d_gene: TRBD1; v_gene: TRBV5-1; j_gene: TRBJ1-1; abundance: -; CDR3aa: CASSLPQGNEAFF; CDR3nt: TGCGCCAGCAGCTTACCACAGGGGAATGAAGCTTTCTTT
d_gene: TRBD1; v_gene: TRBV29-1; j_gene: TRBJ1-1; abundance: -; CDR3aa: CSALPGQGGNTEAFF; CDR3nt: TGCAGCGCCTTGCCGGGACAGGGAGGGAACACTGAAGCTTTCTTT
d_gene: -; v_gene: TRBV9; j_gene: TRBJ2-5; abundance: -; CDR3aa: CASSVGSSEETQYF; CDR3nt: TGTGCCAGCAGCGTAGGGTCGAGTGAGGAGACCCAGTACTTC
d_gene: TRBD1; v_gene: TRBV28; j_gene: TRBJ1-4; abundance: -; CDR3aa: CASRGGTATNEKLFF; CDR3nt: TGTGCCAGCAGGGGGGGGACAGCAACTAATGAAAAACTGTTTTTT
d_gene: -; v_gene: TRBV9; j_gene: TRBJ2-7; abundance: -; CDR3aa: CASSVGGGRSYEQYF; CDR3nt: TGTGCCAGCAGCGTAGGGGGGGGGCGCTCCTACGAGCAGTACTTC
d_gene: -; v_gene: TRBV13; j_gene: TRBJ2-7; abundance: once; CDR3aa: CASSLRQAGEQYF; CDR3nt: TGTGCCAGCAGCTTACGTCAGGCGGGCGAGCAGTACTTC
d_gene: -; v_gene: TRBV6-6; j_gene: TRBJ2-7; abundance: -; CDR3aa: CASSYNAGPPSYEQYF; CDR3nt: TGTGCCAGCAGTTATAATGCGGGACCACCCTCCTACGAGCAGTACTTC
d_gene: TRBD1; v_gene: TRBV19; j_gene: TRBJ2-5; abundance: few; CDR3aa: CASRPTGGRETQYF; CDR3nt: TGTGCCAGTAGACCGACAGGGGGCAGGGAGACCCAGTACTTC
d_gene: -; v_gene: TRBV6-1; j_gene: TRBJ2-5; abundance: -; CDR3aa: CATNRVGETQYF; CDR3nt: TGTGCCACCAACAGGGTAGGAGAGACCCAGTACTTC
d_gene: -; v_gene: TRBV2; j_gene: TRBJ2-6; abundance: once; CDR3aa: CASSEATGLFSGANVLTF; CDR3nt: TGTGCCAGCAGTGAAGCGACAGGCTTGTTCTCTGGGGCCAACGTCCTGACTTTC
d_gene: -; v_gene: TRBV3-1; j_gene: TRBJ2-3; abundance: -; CDR3aa: CASSNQTGTSTDTQYF; CDR3nt: TGTGCCAGCAGCAACCAGACAGGCACTAGCACAGATACGCAGTATTTT
d_gene: -; v_gene: TRBV6-1; j_gene: TRBJ2-1; abundance: -; CDR3aa: CASSEQGISYNEQFF; CDR3nt: TGTGCCAGCAGTGAACAGGGGATTTCCTACAATGAGCAGTTCTTC
d_gene: -; v_gene: TRBV29-1; j_gene: TRBJ2-1; abundance: -; CDR3aa: CSVVLDNEQFF; CDR3nt: TGCAGCGTGGTACTCGACAATGAGCAGTTCTTC
d_gene: -; v_gene: TRBV27; j_gene: TRBJ2-2; abundance: -; CDR3aa: CASSLQGRVIGELFF; CDR3nt: TGTGCCAGCAGTTTACAAGGGAGAGTTATCGGGGAGCTGTTTTTT
d_gene: -; v_gene: TRBV20-1; j_gene: TRBJ2-7; abundance: -; CDR3aa: CSALTPTYEQYF; CDR3nt: TGCAGTGCCCTGACTCCCACCTACGAGCAGTACTTC
d_gene: -; v_gene: TRBV30; j_gene: TRBJ1-1; abundance: -; CDR3aa: CAWGVEGSTEAFF; CDR3nt: TGTGCCTGGGGGGTCGAAGGTAGCACTGAAGCTTTCTTT
d_gene: TRBD2; v_gene: TRBV29-1; j_gene: TRBJ2-7; abundance: -; CDR3aa: CSAQGLAGSEQYF; CDR3nt: TGCAGCGCCCAGGGACTAGCGGGCTCCGAGCAGTACTTC
d_gene: -; v_gene: TRBV28; j_gene: TRBJ1-2; abundance: once; CDR3aa: CASSFYGSGLGGYTF; CDR3nt: TGTGCCAGCAGTTTTTACGGGAGCGGGCTAGGTGGCTACACCTTC
d_gene: TRBD2; v_gene: TRBV10-3; j_gene: TRBJ2-1; abundance: -; CDR3aa: CAIGGLAGDEQFF; CDR3nt: TGTGCCATCGGCGGACTAGCGGGAGATGAGCAGTTCTTC
d_gene: -; v_gene: TRBV29-1; j_gene: TRBJ2-7; abundance: once; CDR3aa: CSAQTIIEKQYF; CDR3nt: TGCAGCGCCCAGACTATTATTGAGAAGCAGTACTTC
d_gene: -; v_gene: TRBV5-1; j_gene: TRBJ2-5; abundance: once; CDR3aa: CASSLEVGTQYF; CDR3nt: TGCGCCAGCAGCTTGGAGGTGGGGACCCAGTACTTC
d_gene: -; v_gene: TRBV2; j_gene: TRBJ2-3; abundance: -; CDR3aa: CASSDLRQVSTDTQYF; CDR3nt: TGTGCCAGCAGTGATCTGAGACAGGTCAGCACAGATACGCAGTATTTT
d_gene: TRBD1; v_gene: TRBV27; j_gene: TRBJ1-1; abundance: -; CDR3aa: CASSTFRDRGLMGHTEAFF; CDR3nt: TGTGCCAGCAGTACGTTTAGGGACAGGGGGTTAATGGGTCATACTGAAGCTTTCTTT
d_gene: -; v_gene: TRBV5-1; j_gene: TRBJ2-7; abundance: -; CDR3aa: CASSLIGGSSHEQYF; CDR3nt: TGCGCCAGCAGCTTGATTGGCGGATCGAGCCACGAGCAGTACTTC
d_gene: TRBD2; v_gene: TRBV7-9; j_gene: TRBJ2-5; abundance: -; CDR3aa: CASSTAGVGETQYF; CDR3nt: TGTGCCAGCAGCACAGCGGGGGTAGGGGAGACCCAGTACTTC
d_gene: TRBD2; v_gene: TRBV4-1; j_gene: TRBJ2-3; abundance: -; CDR3aa: CASSQEGLAGVGTDTQYF; CDR3nt: TGCGCCAGCAGCCAAGAGGGCCTAGCGGGAGTCGGGACAGATACGCAGTATTTT
d_gene: -; v_gene: TRBV3-1; j_gene: TRBJ2-5; abundance: -; CDR3aa: CASSQMRSETQYF; CDR3nt: TGTGCCAGCAGCCAAATGAGAAGCGAGACCCAGTACTTC
d_gene: TRBD1; v_gene: TRBV15; j_gene: TRBJ2-7; abundance: -; CDR3aa: CATSRDRGTVHEQYF; CDR3nt: TGTGCCACCAGCAGAGATAGGGGGACAGTTCACGAGCAGTACTTC
d_gene: TRBD2; v_gene: TRBV5-1; j_gene: TRBJ2-7; abundance: -; CDR3aa: CASSFGRSSYEQYF; CDR3nt: TGCGCCAGCAGCTTCGGGAGGAGCTCCTACGAGCAGTACTTC
d_gene: -; v_gene: TRBV12-3/TRBV12-4; j_gene: TRBJ1-2; abundance: -; CDR3aa: CASSRGQANYGYTF; CDR3nt: TGTGCCAGCAGTCGTGGTCAGGCGAACTATGGCTACACCTTC
d_gene: -; v_gene: TRBV7-2; j_gene: TRBJ1-5; abundance: -; CDR3aa: CASSLAMGKQPQHF; CDR3nt: TGTGCCAGCAGCTTAGCCATGGGGAAGCAGCCCCAGCATTTT
d_gene: -; v_gene: TRBV12-3/TRBV12-4; j_gene: TRBJ2-6; abundance: -; CDR3aa: CASSLTHSGANVLTF; CDR3nt: TGTGCCAGCAGTTTGACCCACTCTGGGGCCAACGTCCTGACTTTC
d_gene: TRBD1; v_gene: TRBV29-1; j_gene: TRBJ1-4; abundance: -; CDR3aa: CSVPGQGIEKLFF; CDR3nt: TGCAGCGTCCCGGGACAGGGGATTGAAAAACTGTTTTTT
d_gene: -; v_gene: TRBV12-3/TRBV12-4; j_gene: TRBJ2-5; abundance: -; CDR3aa: CASSQGRGGLLTQYF; CDR3nt: TGTGCCAGCAGCCAGGGAAGGGGCGGGTTGTTGACCCAGTACTTC
d_gene: -; v_gene: TRBV24-1; j_gene: TRBJ2-1; abundance: once; CDR3aa: CATSDGWEDEQFF; CDR3nt: TGTGCCACCAGTGATGGTTGGGAGGATGAGCAGTTCTTC
d_gene: TRBD1; v_gene: TRBV29-1; j_gene: TRBJ1-1; abundance: -; CDR3aa: CSGGQVGGTEAFF; CDR3nt: TGCAGCGGGGGACAGGTGGGGGGAACTGAAGCTTTCTTT
d_gene: -; v_gene: TRBV4-1; j_gene: TRBJ1-3; abundance: -; CDR3aa: CASSLPGLTGNTIYF; CDR3nt: TGCGCCAGCAGCCTACCCGGGCTCACCGGAAACACCATATATTTT
d_gene: TRBD1; v_gene: TRBV11-2; j_gene: TRBJ2-2; abundance: -; CDR3aa: CASSLDPRGRLFF; CDR3nt: TGTGCCAGCAGCTTAGATCCGAGGGGGCGGCTGTTTTTT
d_gene: TRBD2; v_gene: TRBV9; j_gene: TRBJ2-5; abundance: -; CDR3aa: CASSSTGTSGRETQYF; CDR3nt: TGTGCCAGCAGCTCGACGGGGACTAGCGGGAGGGAGACCCAGTACTTC